Following are 18 T cell receptor beta chains from one sample sequenced in a study of T-cell reconstitution after alpha-beta-depleted transplantation in children (TCRdb year 2016). The method behind the library was PCR. The listed sequencing device is Illumina HiSeq 2500. To normalize quantification of the TCRbeta repertoire, the TCR libraries were built with molecular barcoding that relied on unique molecular identifiers. TCRdb reworked the public reads: Q25 trimming with fastp, MiXCR clone assembly, productive beta chains retained. Records with the same CDR3 protein are collapsed into one entry carrying the most frequent genes and DNA. The sample table records roughly 280,000 distinct CDR3 sequences; approximately 10% of these occur just once. The ten biggest clones cover roughly a quarter of the sample. The sample's treatment or condition label, in plain terms: allogeneic hematopoietic cell transplantation with graft depleted of TCRalphabeta T cells and CD19 B cells.

The specimen was peripheral blood, collected 180 days after TCRalphabeta/CD19-depleted stem cell transplant. These receptors were obtained from a male patient aged 2-15 years who had a stem cell transplant for chronic granulomatous disease, so the T cells may come from the graft donor.

This clonotype was seen ten or more times. The chain is built from TRBV6-5 and TRBJ2-3; 10 bases line up with TRBD1. The CDR3 consists of 15 residues. Trimming removed 3 bases from V and 3 bases from J; junction bases left unmatched: 3. Germline V gene lookup returns CDR1 MNHEY and CDR2 SVGAGI. The CDR3 sequence is CASSYGQGETDTQYF. CDR3 in DNA: TGTGCCAGCAGTTATGGACAGGGGGAAACAGATACGCAGTATTTT.

This clonotype came up a few times. This chain joins TRBV19 and TRBJ2-3, with D perhaps TRBD2 (6 bases). This CDR3 has 14 amino acids. Germline CDR1 LNHDA, CDR2 SQIVND (reference sequence). V was pared by 4 bases and J by 9 bases, with 17 bases between. In DNA form, the CDR3 reads TGTGCCAGTAGTAAGGAACTAGCCATGGTCACGCAGTATTTT. Protein: CASSKELAMVTQYF.

This clonotype was seen repeatedly, ten times or more. J is TRBJ1-1 and V is TRBV7-3; 7 bases are a match to TRBD1. V lost 3 bases, J lost 0 bases, and 7 bases stayed unmatched. Germline V gene lookup returns CDR1 SGHTA and CDR2 FQGTGA. This CDR3 is built from 16 residues. CDR3: CASSLWDSSMNTEAFF. The CDR3 DNA reads TGTGCCAGCAGCTTGTGGGACAGCTCTATGAACACTGAAGCTTTCTTT.

This clonotype was picked up many times. The gene calls are TRBV20-1 and TRBJ2-5; 7 bases line up with TRBD2. The germline CDR1 and CDR2 sequences are DFQATT and SNEGSKA (reference sequence). The V and J ends lost 8 bases and 4 bases, in that order; junction bases with no gene match: 7. CDR3 length equals 12 residues. Here the CDR3 reads CSFPREGETQYF. The CDR3 region has the DNA TGCAGTTTCCCCAGGGAGGGAGAGACCCAGTACTTC.

Many counts were recorded for this clonotype. This rearrangement joins TRBV5-1 to TRBJ2-4; D is ambiguous. Between the trimmed V and J ends, which lost 2 bases and 5 bases, there was a span of 14 bases. Germline CDR1 and CDR2: SGHRS and YFSETQ. This CDR3 region has 15 residues. CDR3 sequence reads: CASSFGTDLENIQYF. The DNA for the CDR3 is TGCGCCAGCAGCTTTGGTACGGATCTGGAAAACATTCAGTACTTC.

The sample holds many counts of this clonotype. The chain recombines TRBV9 with TRBJ2-1; D is perhaps TRBD1 or TRBD2 (5 bases each). Trimming removed 4 bases at V and 9 bases at J, with 14 bases between. There are 13 residues in the CDR3. The germline gives CDR1 SGDLS, CDR2 YYNGEE. The CDR3 reads CASSPGTYGEQFF. CDR3 sequence (DNA): TGTGCCAGCAGCCCCGGGACCTACGGTGAGCAGTTCTTC.

This clonotype has ten or more counts. CDR3 sequence (DNA): TGCAGTGCTATTGAGGGCGACAGAGCCTACGAGCAGTACTTC. This gives the protein CSAIEGDRAYEQYF. The chain recombines TRBV20-1 with TRBJ2-7; D is possibly TRBD1 or TRBD2 (5 bases each). The CDR3 totals 14 residues. V was trimmed by 4 bases and J by 2 bases, leaving 15 bases between them. Germline CDR1 is DFQATT and CDR2 is SNEGSKA (reference sequence).

This clonotype was found many times. The chain couples TRBV20-1 to TRBJ2-7; D is possibly TRBD2 (7 bases). Germline CDR1 reads DFQATT; CDR2 reads SNEGSKA (reference sequence). The CDR3 covers 16 residues. Trimming pared 0 bases from V and 3 bases from J, leaving 18 bases between. CDR3 bases: TGCAGTGCTAGAGATAGATGGCGGGGGCTGGACTACGAGCAGTACTTC. Translation gives CSARDRWRGLDYEQYF.

This clonotype was picked up many times. A junction boundary mismatches the germline segment, possibly from a read error. The chain carries TRBV7-7 and TRBJ2-2, with 10 bases that match TRBD1. The CDR3 spans 16 residues. Germline CDR1 SSHAT, CDR2 FNYEAQ (reference sequence). The CDR3 region has the DNA TGTGCTAGCAGCTCCAGACAGGGGGCGATCACCGGGGAGCTGTTTTTT. Its translation is CASSSRQGAITGELFF.

This clonotype was detected ten times or more. The chain uses TRBV7-6 and TRBJ1-2, with no clear D. The CDR3 covers 13 residues. CDR1 and CDR2 from the germline V gene are SGHVS and FNYEAQ. V shed 5 bases and J shed 0 bases, with 7 bases lying between them. CDR3 in amino acids: CASSPGSNYGYTF. CDR3 in DNA: TGTGCCAGCAGCCCGGGGTCTAACTATGGCTACACCTTC.

Comment on this clonotype: Since a much larger clone is just one base distant, this may be a read error. V usage is TRBV11-2 and J usage is TRBJ1-2; 7 bases are shared with TRBD1. The CDR3 is 19 amino acids. CDR1 SGHAT and CDR2 FQNNGV come from the germline V gene. The CDR3 reads CASSRRSKDRSRLLYGYPF. The DNA of the CDR3 is TGTGCCAGCAGCCGACGTTCTAAGGACAGGAGCCGGCTACTCTATGGCTACCCCTTC.

This clonotype was observed at least ten times. This chain links TRBV7-3 with TRBJ2-3, with D uncertain. Germline V CDR1 and CDR2: SGHTA, FQGTGA. V lost 4 bases and J lost 6, with 8 bases in between. The CDR3 totals 12 residues. CDR3 bases: TGTGCCAGCAGCTCTGACCGGGATACGCAGTATTTT. Amino acid sequence: CASSSDRDTQYF.

This clonotype was found many times. The chain couples TRBV27 to TRBJ1-5; possibly TRBD1 for D (6 bases). CDR3 length: 23 residues. Trimming removed 1 base at V and 0 bases at J, with 31 bases between. Germline assignment: CDR1 MNHEY and CDR2 SMNVEV (reference sequence). The chain's CDR3 is CASSLYYSPGGRRGINSNQPQHF. The CDR3, as DNA: TGTGCCAGCAGTTTATATTATTCTCCCGGGGGACGGAGGGGGATCAATAGCAATCAGCCCCAGCATTTT.

The rearrangement links TRBV30 to TRBJ2-7, with TRBD1 identical over 8 bases. This CDR3 spans 14 amino acids. V was pared by 1 base and J by 2 bases, with 4 bases of the junction left unmatched. Germline CDR1 is GTSNPN and CDR2 is SVGIG (reference sequence). CDR3 residues: CAWSGGQGPYEQYF. The DNA of the CDR3 is TGTGCCTGGAGTGGAGGACAGGGCCCCTACGAGCAGTACTTC.

The genes are TRBV12-3 or TRBV12-4 and TRBJ1-2, with D unresolved. CDR3 length: 15 amino acids. Trimming cost V 3 bases and J 3 bases, with 14 bases left between them. CDR3 sequence: CASSLGPPGDYGYTF. The CDR3 DNA follows: TGTGCCAGCAGTTTGGGCCCACCTGGGGACTATGGCTACACCTTC.

This clonotype was detected ten times or more. The V and J genes are TRBV20-1 and TRBJ1-6; 10 bases are a match to TRBD1. Germline V gene lookup returns CDR1 DFQATT and CDR2 SNEGSKA (reference sequence). The CDR3 contains 16 residues. Trimming removed 0 bases from V and 9 bases from J; junction bases left unmatched: 8. Written as DNA, the CDR3 is TGCAGTGCTAGAGATCTGAGACAGGGGGCAGGTTCACCCCTCCACTTT. Translation: CSARDLRQGAGSPLHF.

V usage is TRBV19 and J usage is TRBJ2-3; D is perhaps TRBD1 (5 bases). This CDR3 is built from 20 residues. Germline V CDR1 and CDR2: LNHDA, SQIVND (reference sequence). V lost 9 bases to trimming and J lost 0 bases, with 31 bases between them. The CDR3 bases are TGTGCCAGCAGTCCCCTGGGTCTGTTGGGGCTCACGAATAGCACAGATACGCAGTATTTT. It is translated as CASSPLGLLGLTNSTDTQYF.

This clonotype was seen at least ten times. J is TRBJ2-2 and V is TRBV20-1; 13 bases align to TRBD2. CDR1 is DFQATT, CDR2 SNEGSKA, per germline (reference sequence). V gave up 4 bases and J gave up 0 bases; unmatched junction bases: 5. The CDR3 length is 17 residues. Written as DNA, the CDR3 is TGCAGTGCTAAGACTAGCGGGAGGTCCTCGAACACCGGGGAGCTGTTTTTT. Residues: CSAKTSGRSSNTGELFF.